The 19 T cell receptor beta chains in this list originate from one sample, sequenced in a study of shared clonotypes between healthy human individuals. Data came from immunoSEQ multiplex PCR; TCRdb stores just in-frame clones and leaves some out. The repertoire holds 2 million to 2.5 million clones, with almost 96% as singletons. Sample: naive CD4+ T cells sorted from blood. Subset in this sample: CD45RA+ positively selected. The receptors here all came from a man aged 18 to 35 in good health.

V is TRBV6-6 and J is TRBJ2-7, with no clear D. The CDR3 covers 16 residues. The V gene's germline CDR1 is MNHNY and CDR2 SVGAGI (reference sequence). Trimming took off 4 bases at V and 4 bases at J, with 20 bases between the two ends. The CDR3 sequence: CASSFPYGAVVYEQYF. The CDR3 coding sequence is TGTGCCAGCAGTTTCCCGTACGGCGCGGTGGTATACGAGCAGTACTTC.

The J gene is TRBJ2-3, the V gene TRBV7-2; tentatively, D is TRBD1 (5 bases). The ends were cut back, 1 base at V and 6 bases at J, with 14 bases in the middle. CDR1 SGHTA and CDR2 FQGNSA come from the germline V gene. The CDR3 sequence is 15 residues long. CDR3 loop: CASSLGYQNRDTQYF. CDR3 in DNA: TGTGCCAGCAGCTTAGGATACCAGAACAGGGATACGCAGTATTTT.

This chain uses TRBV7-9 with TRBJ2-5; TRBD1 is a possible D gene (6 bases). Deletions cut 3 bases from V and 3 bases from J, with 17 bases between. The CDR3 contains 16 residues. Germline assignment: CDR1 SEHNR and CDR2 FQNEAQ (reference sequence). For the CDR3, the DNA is TGTGCCAGCAGCTTGGGTGGGGCAGGGGTAAAAGAGACCCAGTACTTC. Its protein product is CASSLGGAGVKETQYF.

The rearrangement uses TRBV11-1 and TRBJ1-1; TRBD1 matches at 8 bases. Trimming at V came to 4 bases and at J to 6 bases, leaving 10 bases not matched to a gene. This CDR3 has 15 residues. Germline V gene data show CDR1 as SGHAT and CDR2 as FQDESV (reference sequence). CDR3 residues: CASSSARQGRPEAFF. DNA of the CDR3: TGTGCCAGCAGCTCTGCCCGACAGGGGAGGCCTGAAGCTTTCTTT.

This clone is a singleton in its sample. The CDR3 protein is CASSLLAGTYEQYF. CDR3 DNA sequence: TGTGCCAGCAGCTTGCTAGCGGGGACCTACGAGCAGTACTTC. The chain uses TRBV5-8 and TRBJ2-7; TRBD2 matches 9 bases. Looked up from germline, CDR1 is SGHTS and CDR2 is YDEGEE. Trimming took 1 base from V and 2 from J; bases not matched to a gene: 1. The CDR3 consists of 14 residues.

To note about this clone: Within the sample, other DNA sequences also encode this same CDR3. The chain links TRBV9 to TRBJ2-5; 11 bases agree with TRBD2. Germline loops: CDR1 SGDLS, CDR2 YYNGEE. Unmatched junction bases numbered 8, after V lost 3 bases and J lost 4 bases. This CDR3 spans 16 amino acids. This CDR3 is CASSAGTSGGAETQYF. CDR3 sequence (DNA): TGTGCCAGCAGCGCGGGGACTAGCGGAGGGGCAGAGACCCAGTACTTC.

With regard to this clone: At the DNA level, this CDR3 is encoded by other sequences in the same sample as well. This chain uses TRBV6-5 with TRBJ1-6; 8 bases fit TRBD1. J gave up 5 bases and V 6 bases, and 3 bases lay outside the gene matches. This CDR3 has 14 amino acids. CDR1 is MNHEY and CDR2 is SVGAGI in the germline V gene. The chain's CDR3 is CASSRTGNNSPLHF. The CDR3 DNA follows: TGTGCCAGCAGCCGGACAGGGAATAATTCACCCCTCCACTTT.

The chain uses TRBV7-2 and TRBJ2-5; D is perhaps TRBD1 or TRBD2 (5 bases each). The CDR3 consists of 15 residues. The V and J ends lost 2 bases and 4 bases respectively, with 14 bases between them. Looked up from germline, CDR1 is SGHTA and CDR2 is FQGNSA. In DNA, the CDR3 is TGTGCCAGCAGCTTATACGACCGGGACCTAGAGACCCAGTACTTC. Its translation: CASSLYDRDLETQYF.

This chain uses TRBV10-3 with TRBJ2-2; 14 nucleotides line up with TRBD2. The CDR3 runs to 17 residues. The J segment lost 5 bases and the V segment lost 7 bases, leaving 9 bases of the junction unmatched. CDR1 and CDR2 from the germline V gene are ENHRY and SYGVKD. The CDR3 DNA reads TGTGCCATCACCCCGACTAGCGGGGGGGCTAGTACCGGGGAGCTGTTTTTT. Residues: CAITPTSGGASTGELFF.

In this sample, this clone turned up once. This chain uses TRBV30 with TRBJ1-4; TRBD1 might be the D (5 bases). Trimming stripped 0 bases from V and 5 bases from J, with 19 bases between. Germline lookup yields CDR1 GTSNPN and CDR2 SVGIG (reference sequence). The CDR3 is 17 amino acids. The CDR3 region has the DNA TGTGCCTGGAGTGTACCGAGATTGGGGGGACTGAATGAAAAACTGTTTTTT. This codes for CAWSVPRLGGLNEKLFF.

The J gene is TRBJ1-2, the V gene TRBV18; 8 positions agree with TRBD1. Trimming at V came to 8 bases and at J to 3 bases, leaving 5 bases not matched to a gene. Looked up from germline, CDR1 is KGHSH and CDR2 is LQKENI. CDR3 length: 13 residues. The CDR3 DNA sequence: TGTGCCAGCGTGACAGGGGTCGACTATGGCTACACCTTC. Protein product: CASVTGVDYGYTF.

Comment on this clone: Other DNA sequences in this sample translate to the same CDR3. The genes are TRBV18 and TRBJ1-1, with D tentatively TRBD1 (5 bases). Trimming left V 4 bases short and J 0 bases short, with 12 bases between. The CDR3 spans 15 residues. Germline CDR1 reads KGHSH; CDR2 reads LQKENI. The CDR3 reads CASSQGQGMNTEAFF. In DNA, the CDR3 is TGTGCCAGCTCACAAGGTCAGGGTATGAACACTGAAGCTTTCTTT.

The CDR3 nucleotides are TGTGCCAGTAGCCTACAGGCGGGTAATGAAAAACTGTTTTTT. It translates to CASSLQAGNEKLFF. The chain is built from TRBV19 and TRBJ1-4; a possible D gene is TRBD1 (5 bases). The CDR3 has 14 amino acids. V lost 6 bases to trimming and J lost 4 bases, with 12 bases between them. Germline assignment: CDR1 LNHDA and CDR2 SQIVND (reference sequence).

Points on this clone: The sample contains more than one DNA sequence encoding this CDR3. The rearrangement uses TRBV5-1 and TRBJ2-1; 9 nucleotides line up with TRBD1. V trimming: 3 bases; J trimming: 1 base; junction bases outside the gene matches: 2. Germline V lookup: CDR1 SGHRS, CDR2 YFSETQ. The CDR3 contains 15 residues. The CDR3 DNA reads TGCGCCAGCAGCTCCGGGACAGGGTCCTACAATGAGCAGTTCTTC. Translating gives CASSSGTGSYNEQFF.

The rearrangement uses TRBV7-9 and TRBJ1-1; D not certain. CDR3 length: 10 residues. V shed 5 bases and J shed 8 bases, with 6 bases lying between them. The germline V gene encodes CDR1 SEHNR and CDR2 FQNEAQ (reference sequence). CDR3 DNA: TGTGCCAGCAGCCGGTTCGAAGCTTTCTTT. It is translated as CASSRFEAFF.

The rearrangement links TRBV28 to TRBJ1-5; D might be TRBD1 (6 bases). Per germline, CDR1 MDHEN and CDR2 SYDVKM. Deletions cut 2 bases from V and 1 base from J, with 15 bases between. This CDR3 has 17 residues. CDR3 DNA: TGTGCCAGCAGTTTAGGGCCCCAGGGGAAGAGCAATCAGCCCCAGCATTTT. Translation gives CASSLGPQGKSNQPQHF.

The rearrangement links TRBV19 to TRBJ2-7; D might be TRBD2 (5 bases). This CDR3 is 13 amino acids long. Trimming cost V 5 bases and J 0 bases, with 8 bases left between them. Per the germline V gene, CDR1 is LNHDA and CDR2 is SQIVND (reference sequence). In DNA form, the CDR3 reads TGTGCCAGTAGTGCGGAGGCCTCCTACGAGCAGTACTTC. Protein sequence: CASSAEASYEQYF.

The CDR3 coding sequence is TGTGCCGAGAGCACCGGGACAGGGGCCACAGATACGCAGTATTTT. Amino acids: CAESTGTGATDTQYF. The gene calls are TRBV5-4 and TRBJ2-3; 10 bases match TRBD1. CDR3 length: 15 residues. Trimming at V came to 10 bases and at J to 2 bases, leaving 10 bases not matched to a gene. Germline lookup yields CDR1 SGHNT and CDR2 YYREEE (reference sequence).

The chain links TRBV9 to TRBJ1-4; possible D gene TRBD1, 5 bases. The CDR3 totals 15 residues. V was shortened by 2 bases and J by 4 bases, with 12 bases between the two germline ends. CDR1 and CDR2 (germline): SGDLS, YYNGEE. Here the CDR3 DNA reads TGTGCCAGCAGCGTGTACGGGACCGTTAATGAAAAACTGTTTTTT. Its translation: CASSVYGTVNEKLFF.